This entry features one TCR beta chain sequence. What it recognizes is unknown. The data were taken from a study of vaccination and CD4 T cells after COVID-19. Treatment in this sample: approximately nine-day PBMC culture with coronavirus spike peptide pools or control peptides (ViraFEST assay). Those CD4+ T cells from the unexposed donor predate the COVID-19 pandemic (2011-2018). Germline loops: CDR1 MNHEY, CDR2 SVGAGI. CDR3 length equals 16 residues. The ends were cut back, 2 bases at V and 1 base at J, with 14 bases in the middle. Scientists ran DNA taken from cultured CD4+ T cells through the Oncomine TCR Beta short-read assay for sequencing. TCRdb re-derived calls from the PCR reads in MiXCR, one entry per CDR3 protein. The sample includes roughly 6,800 distinct CDR3 sequences, around 33% seen only once; the top ten take approximately 23%.

Sequencing was carried out using CD4+ T cells from blood, cultured in vitro. This receptor was identified in a human donor in good health. The chain joins TRBV6-5 to TRBJ1-1; a possible D gene is TRBD1 (5 bases). The CDR3 nucleotides read TGTGCCAGCAGTTACACGAGACAGAGAGCGAACACTGAAGCTTTCTTT. Translation gives CASSYTRQRANTEAFF.